Listed below are T cell receptor beta chains from one sample, sequenced in a study of T cell responses to AZD1222 COVID-19 vaccine. Assay: immunoSEQ multiplex PCR; the TCRdb copy retains only in-frame clones and omits some. The table lists tens of thousands of clones, roughly 86% of them singletons, with 5% in the top ten. The material sequenced was peripheral blood, taken on day 0 of MenACWY control vaccination. These receptors were obtained from an adult in good health. The CDR3 runs from the conserved cysteine through the conserved F or W. Fields, in order: V gene, J gene, clone size, D gene, CDR3 DNA, CDR3 protein. D genes are given only for firm matches. Not every row has a clone size; where given, it reads once, few, many or a size class.

V gene: TRBV14; J gene: TRBJ1-6; clone size: once; D gene: -; CDR3 DNA: TGTGCCAGCAGCCTCATGGAGGGGGGTTGGTCCCCCCTCCACTTT; CDR3 protein: CASSLMEGGWSPLHF
V gene: TRBV5-1; J gene: TRBJ1-2; clone size: -; D gene: -; CDR3 DNA: TGCGCCAGCAGCTTCGGAGATGAGTTCTATGGCTACACCTTC; CDR3 protein: CASSFGDEFYGYTF
V gene: TRBV28; J gene: TRBJ2-2; clone size: -; D gene: -; CDR3 DNA: TGTGCCAGCAGTTTAATAGGTTCTCGCGGGGAGCTGTTTTTT; CDR3 protein: CASSLIGSRGELFF
V gene: TRBV4-1; J gene: TRBJ1-5; clone size: -; D gene: -; CDR3 DNA: TGCGCCAGCAGCCAAGATAGGCAGCCCAATCAGCCCCAGCATTTT; CDR3 protein: CASSQDRQPNQPQHF
V gene: TRBV2; J gene: TRBJ1-2; clone size: -; D gene: -; CDR3 DNA: TGTGCCAGCAGCAACAGGGCGGACTATGGCTACACCTTC; CDR3 protein: CASSNRADYGYTF
V gene: TRBV25-1; J gene: TRBJ1-2; clone size: -; D gene: -; CDR3 DNA: TGTGCCAGCAGCCCTGGCTTACCTAACTATGGCTACACCTTC; CDR3 protein: CASSPGLPNYGYTF
V gene: TRBV5-1; J gene: TRBJ1-1; clone size: -; D gene: TRBD1; CDR3 DNA: TGCGCCAGCAGCTTAAATTGGGACAGGGTGAACACTGAAGCTTTCTTT; CDR3 protein: CASSLNWDRVNTEAFF
V gene: TRBV7-9; J gene: TRBJ1-1; clone size: -; D gene: -; CDR3 DNA: TGTGCCAGTTCAGGGATCATGAACACTGAAGCTTTCTTT; CDR3 protein: CASSGIMNTEAFF
V gene: TRBV12-3/TRBV12-4; J gene: TRBJ2-7; clone size: -; D gene: -; CDR3 DNA: TGTGCCAGCATGCAGGGATCAGGCGAGCAGTACTTC; CDR3 protein: CASMQGSGEQYF
V gene: TRBV30; J gene: TRBJ1-4; clone size: -; D gene: -; CDR3 DNA: TGTGCCTGGAGTACTCCAAGAGCAACTAATGAAAAACTGTTTTTT; CDR3 protein: CAWSTPRATNEKLFF
V gene: TRBV21-1; J gene: TRBJ2-1; clone size: once; D gene: -; CDR3 DNA: TGTGCCAGCAGCACCCAAGCCGGGAACCAAAGCTCCTACAATGAGCAGTTCTTC; CDR3 protein: CASSTQAGNQSSYNEQFF
V gene: TRBV15; J gene: TRBJ1-5; clone size: -; D gene: -; CDR3 DNA: TGTGCCACCAGCAGAGACCGATTGACAGATAGCAATCAGCCCCAGCATTTT; CDR3 protein: CATSRDRLTDSNQPQHF
V gene: TRBV6-5; J gene: TRBJ1-2; clone size: -; D gene: TRBD1; CDR3 DNA: TGTGCCAGCGGACGACAGGGTCGCTATGGCTACACCTTC; CDR3 protein: CASGRQGRYGYTF
V gene: TRBV6-1; J gene: TRBJ2-1; clone size: -; D gene: TRBD2; CDR3 DNA: TGTGCCAGCAGTGAAAATGGTCTAGCGGACTACAATGAGCAGTTCTTC; CDR3 protein: CASSENGLADYNEQFF
V gene: TRBV6-6; J gene: TRBJ2-6; clone size: -; D gene: -; CDR3 DNA: TGTGCCAGCAGTTTTCGGAGCTCTGGGGCCAACGTCCTGACTTTC; CDR3 protein: CASSFRSSGANVLTF
V gene: TRBV13; J gene: TRBJ2-3; clone size: -; D gene: TRBD1; CDR3 DNA: TGTGCCAGCAGTCCAAGGGACAGCCGCACAGATACGCAGTATTTT; CDR3 protein: CASSPRDSRTDTQYF
V gene: TRBV27; J gene: TRBJ2-6; clone size: -; D gene: TRBD2; CDR3 DNA: TGTGCCAGCAGTCCCCAGACTAGCGGGGGGGCGGCCAACGTCCTGACTTTC; CDR3 protein: CASSPQTSGGAANVLTF
V gene: TRBV6-2/TRBV6-3; J gene: TRBJ1-4; clone size: -; D gene: -; CDR3 DNA: TGTGCCAGCAGCTCCGGACAGTCAACTAATGAAAAACTGTTTTTT; CDR3 protein: CASSSGQSTNEKLFF